A selection of T cell receptor beta chains follows, all from one sample in a study of post-analysis software for immune sequencing data. TCRdb passed the PCR reads through MiXCR, listing each CDR3 protein once. The profile covers 250,000 to 300,000 distinct CDR3 sequences, with just over 35% appearing a single time and 4% to 6% taken by the ten largest. The sequenced sample was blood. Every receptor here comes from a girl aged 10 to 17 with multiple sclerosis. Each CDR3 is given with its conserved first and last residue. The D gene is left open where the match is weak. Rows give clone size only sometimes, using once, few, many, or a class for an expanded clone.

size | D | J | V | DNA | CDR3
. | TRBD1 | TRBJ2-7 | TRBV10-3 | TGTGCCATCAGTGGGGGGACAGGGATCTACGAGCAGTACTTC | CAISGGTGIYEQYF
few | TRBD2 | TRBJ2-3 | TRBV12-3/TRBV12-4 | TGTGCCAGCAGGCTAGCGGGAGGAAGCACAGATACGCAGTATTTT | CASRLAGGSTDTQYF
many | TRBD1 | TRBJ1-2 | TRBV5-1 | TGCGCCAGCAGCTTGGGGACAGGGATGCCTTACGGCTACACCTTC | CASSLGTGMPYGYTF
many | . | TRBJ1-1 | TRBV5-1 | TGCGCCAGCAGCTTGGGCGCAGGAGTGAACACTGAAGCTTTCTTT | CASSLGAGVNTEAFF
many | . | TRBJ1-5 | TRBV20-1 | TGCAGCGCCCGGGCGGGAGGAGGCAATCAGCCCCAGCATTTT | CSARAGGGNQPQHF
. | . | TRBJ1-4 | TRBV29-1 | TGCAGCGTTGGGGGCTTTAATGAAAAACTGTTTTTT | CSVGGFNEKLFF
. | . | TRBJ1-3 | TRBV11-2 | TGTGCCAGCAGCTTAGGGTCGACCGGAAACACCATATATTTT | CASSLGSTGNTIYF
. | . | TRBJ1-2 | TRBV27 | TGTGCCAGCAGTTTCTCGGGGGTCGATGGCTACACCTTC | CASSFSGVDGYTF
. | . | TRBJ1-4 | TRBV7-2 | TGTGCCAGCACCAATCAGGTCGTTGCAACTAATGAAAAACTGTTTTTT | CASTNQVVATNEKLFF
few | . | TRBJ1-6 | TRBV20-1 | TGCAGTGCTTTTTCCCCCCCGGAACACTCGAATTCACCCCTCCACTTT | CSAFSPPEHSNSPLHF
. | TRBD2 | TRBJ2-1 | TRBV7-9 | TGTGCCAGCAGCTTTGACCTGGGAGGGACTGGATACAATGAGCAGTTCTTC | CASSFDLGGTGYNEQFF
many | TRBD1 | TRBJ1-2 | TRBV29-1 | TGCAGCGTCCCCGGGACAGGGGATTCCTATGGCTACACCTTC | CSVPGTGDSYGYTF
many | . | TRBJ2-6 | TRBV7-8 | TGTGCCAGCAGCTTAGTCGGGCGCTCTGGGGCCAACGTCCTGACTTTC | CASSLVGRSGANVLTF
once | TRBD1 | TRBJ2-1 | TRBV5-1 | TGCGCCAGCAGCTTACAGGGGACTGAGCAGTTCTTC | CASSLQGTEQFF
many | TRBD1 | TRBJ2-5 | TRBV5-6 | TGTGCCAGCAGCTTGCAACAGGGGGAGACCCAGTACTTC | CASSLQQGETQYF
. | TRBD2 | TRBJ2-1 | TRBV13 | TGTGCCAGCAGCCTTGGACTAGCGGGAAGGACGGACAATGAGCAGTTCTTC | CASSLGLAGRTDNEQFF
. | TRBD2 | TRBJ2-1 | TRBV20-1 | TGCAGTGCCGAAGACGACATGGTGCGGGAGCTCGGTGAGCAGTTCTTC | CSAEDDMVRELGEQFF
many | TRBD2 | TRBJ2-1 | TRBV27 | TGTGCCAGCAGTTTTTGGCTAGCGGGGAATGAGCAGTTCTTC | CASSFWLAGNEQFF
. | . | TRBJ2-5 | TRBV5-1 | TGCGCCAGCAGCTTTACCCAGTACCAAGAGACCCAGTACTTC | CASSFTQYQETQYF
many | TRBD2 | TRBJ2-1 | TRBV6-6 | TGTGCCAGCAGTTACTCTGCCGGGGGGAACAATGAGCAGTTCTTC | CASSYSAGGNNEQFF
few | . | TRBJ2-1 | TRBV20-1 | TGCAGTGTTCCGGGGCCAGCCCCCCACAATGAGCAGTTCTTC | CSVPGPAPHNEQFF
many | . | TRBJ2-3 | TRBV15 | TGTGCCACCAGCAGTGAGGTAGCGGTGCCCACAGATACGCAGTATTTT | CATSSEVAVPTDTQYF
. | . | TRBJ2-1 | TRBV2 | TGTGCCAGCAGTGAGGCCGGGCCCAAGTTCTTC | CASSEAGPKFF
once | TRBD2 | TRBJ2-7 | TRBV5-6 | TGTGCCAGCAGCTCGGGACTATCCCCCTACGAGCAGTACTTC | CASSSGLSPYEQYF
. | TRBD2 | TRBJ2-1 | TRBV29-1 | TGCAGCGTTGCCCCTGGGACTAGCGAGTTGGAGCAGTTCTTC | CSVAPGTSELEQFF
. | TRBD2 | TRBJ2-2 | TRBV2 | TGTGCCAGCAGAAGACTAGCGGGAAGCACCGGGGAGCTGTTTTTT | CASRRLAGSTGELFF
few | . | TRBJ2-3 | TRBV7-9 | TGTGCCAGCCAAAGACCGGGAATTTCCACAGATACGCAGTATTTT | CASQRPGISTDTQYF
. | . | TRBJ1-2 | TRBV20-1 | TGCAGTGCTTTAACCTCGGGGGACGGAGATAACTATGGCTACACCTTC | CSALTSGDGDNYGYTF
. | TRBD1 | TRBJ1-6 | TRBV7-9 | TGTGCCAGCAGCCCCGGGGAAGGACAGGGGCGATCACCCCCCCACTTT | CASSPGEGQGRSPPHF
many | . | TRBJ1-5 | TRBV7-7 | TGTGCTAGCCAGCTTAGGGCAGGCAATCAGCCCCAGCATTTT | CASQLRAGNQPQHF
few | . | TRBJ2-2 | TRBV27 | TGTGCCAGCAGTTTAGTCGGTCGAGCCGGGGAGCTGTTTTTT | CASSLVGRAGELFF
. | TRBD1 | TRBJ1-2 | TRBV6-6 | TGTGCCAGCAGACAAACAGGGGTCTATGGCTACACCTTC | CASRQTGVYGYTF
many | . | TRBJ2-5 | TRBV12-3/TRBV12-4 | TGTGCCAGCAGTGGTGGCGGGTTCCAAGAGACCCAGTACTTC | CASSGGGFQETQYF
many | . | TRBJ2-1 | TRBV5-5 | TGTGCCAGCAGCTTAGCAGGGTTCTACAATGAGCAGTTCTTC | CASSLAGFYNEQFF
many | . | TRBJ1-5 | TRBV10-2 | TGCGCCAGCAGTGAGACAGGGCTGGATCAGCCCCAGCATTTT | CASSETGLDQPQHF
many | TRBD1 | TRBJ1-2 | TRBV5-5 | TGTGCCAGCAGCCGACTTGGACAGGGTTTAGAGGGCTACACCTTC | CASSRLGQGLEGYTF
few | . | TRBJ2-5 | TRBV12-3/TRBV12-4 | TGTGCCAGCAGTTTAGTGACTCTAGGGGGAGAGACCCGGTACTTC | CASSLVTLGGETRYF
. | . | TRBJ2-3 | TRBV6-4 | TGTGCCAGCAGTGATGCGGGCACAGATACGCAGTATTTT | CASSDAGTDTQYF
many | TRBD1 | TRBJ2-7 | TRBV5-1 | TGCGCCAGCAGCTTCGGGACAGGGGGTACCTACGAGCAGTACTTC | CASSFGTGGTYEQYF
. | TRBD2 | TRBJ2-5 | TRBV20-1 | TGCAGTGCTAGAGTGGGGACTAGTTGGGCCCAGTACTTC | CSARVGTSWAQYF
. | . | TRBJ2-6 | TRBV18 | TGTGCCAGCTCACCAGACATCTCTGGGGCCAACGTCCTGACTTTC | CASSPDISGANVLTF
many | TRBD2 | TRBJ2-7 | TRBV4-1 | TGCGCCAGCAGCCAACTGACCGGGGGGGCATACGAGCAGTACTTC | CASSQLTGGAYEQYF
many | . | TRBJ2-1 | TRBV20-1 | TGCAGTGCTGAGGGCGAGTTAAATGAGCAGTTCTTC | CSAEGELNEQFF
. | . | TRBJ2-1 | TRBV19 | TGTGCCAGTACTCAAACGGCCCAGGCTGGCAATGAGCAGTTCTTC | CASTQTAQAGNEQFF
many | TRBD2 | TRBJ2-1 | TRBV5-1 | TGCGCCAGCAGCATCGCTAGCGGGAGCAGCAATGAGCAGTTCTTC | CASSIASGSSNEQFF